One and the same sample provided the 20 T cell receptor beta chains below, sequenced in a study of graft-versus-host responses after intestinal transplantation. The table came from immunoSEQ multiplex PCR; TCRdb's copy has only in-frame clones and leaves some out. Here the sample spans more than 50,000 clones, around 91% being singletons. The source material was PBMCs, sampled around 120 days after intestinal transplantation. These receptor sequences come from a human patient who received an intestinal transplant, so some T cells may come from the graft donor.

The chain has TRBV5-1 and TRBJ1-2, with 9 bases fitting TRBD1. This CDR3 contains 15 residues. Germline V gene data show CDR1 as SGHRS and CDR2 as YFSETQ. Germline trimming cut 4 bases from V and 3 bases from J; bases unmatched to any gene: 7. The CDR3 spells CASSGPGTGYYGYTF. Written as DNA, the CDR3 is TGCGCCAGCAGCGGACCCGGGACAGGGTACTATGGCTACACCTTC.

This chain links TRBV7-2 with TRBJ1-5, with TRBD1 matching 7 bases. The CDR3 consists of 15 residues. The germline V gene has CDR1 SGHTA and CDR2 FQGNSA. Trimming removed 1 base from V and 5 bases from J; junction bases left unmatched: 5. CDR3 nucleotides: TGTGCCAGCAGCTTAGAGACAGGGCAGTATCAGCCCCAGCATTTT. Translating gives CASSLETGQYQPQHF.

The CDR3 bases are TGTGCCAGCAGCCAAGGACAGGGCACTGAGCAGTTCTTC. It yields the protein CASSQGQGTEQFF. This chain joins TRBV4-2 and TRBJ2-1, with 7 bases lining up with TRBD1. V lost 1 base to trimming and J lost 9 bases; unmatched junction nucleotides: 3. The V gene's germline CDR1 is LGHNA and CDR2 YNFKEQ. This CDR3 is 13 amino acids long.

The chain couples TRBV2 to TRBJ2-2; weak D call: TRBD2 (6 bases). CDR1 is SNHLY and CDR2 is FYNNEI in the germline V gene. CDR3 length: 16 amino acids. Trimming stripped 7 bases from V and 1 base from J, with 16 bases between. The CDR3 sequence: CASIDPGTRNTGELFF. CDR3 sequence (DNA): TGTGCCAGCATAGACCCCGGGACTCGGAACACCGGGGAGCTGTTTTTT.

This clone was detected a few times. The V call is TRBV6-6, the J call TRBJ1-4; D is undetermined. Deletions cut 2 bases from V and 6 bases from J, with 1 base between. Germline V gene lookup returns CDR1 MNHNY and CDR2 SVGAGI (reference sequence). This CDR3 is 11 amino acids long. CDR3 in amino acids: CASSYDEKLFF. CDR3 nucleotides: TGTGCCAGCAGTTACGATGAAAAACTGTTTTTT.

The rearrangement joins TRBV27 to TRBJ1-1, with D possibly TRBD1 on 5 matching bases. The CDR3 consists of 15 residues. Germline V gene sequence: CDR1 MNHEY, CDR2 SMNVEV (reference sequence). The ends were cut back, 0 bases at V and 3 bases at J, with 11 bases in the middle. CDR3 DNA sequence: TGTGCCAGCAGTTTATCTCCAGGGTTTGACACTGAAGCTTTCTTT. Its translation is CASSLSPGFDTEAFF.

This clone has just a few counts. The V call is TRBV10-1, the J call TRBJ1-4; 9 bases are a match to TRBD1. Germline loops: CDR1 WNHNN, CDR2 SYGVQD (reference sequence). This CDR3 is 12 amino acids long. CDR3 in DNA: TGCACCTCCGGGACAGGGAATGAAAAACTGTTTTTT. Translated, it gives CTSGTGNEKLFF.

J is TRBJ1-3 and V is TRBV19; no clear D gene. With 3 bases removed from V and 0 bases from J, the gap between germline ends came to 9 bases. The length of the CDR3 is 15 residues. Germline-derived CDR1 and CDR2 are LNHDA and SQIVND (reference sequence). CDR3 loop: CASSIHRDSGNTIYF. CDR3 DNA: TGTGCCAGTAGTATCCACCGGGACTCTGGAAACACCATATATTTT.

The chain employs TRBV7-7 and TRBJ2-5, with 9 bases fitting TRBD1. With 6 bases clipped from V and 2 bases from J, the junction kept 7 bases outside the gene matches. The germline V gene encodes CDR1 SSHAT and CDR2 FNYEAQ (reference sequence). CDR3 length: 15 amino acids. As DNA, the CDR3 is TGTGCCAGCAGTCAAAACAGGGGGCCTCAAGAGACCCAGTACTTC. Translated: CASSQNRGPQETQYF.

The J gene is TRBJ2-2, the V gene TRBV9; 7 nucleotides agree with TRBD2. J was trimmed by 4 bases and V by 3 bases; bases with no gene match: 12. The CDR3 loop spans 17 amino acids. CDR1 is SGDLS and CDR2 is YYNGEE in the germline V gene. CDR3 sequence (DNA): TGTGCCAGCAGCGAGGCGCGCGGGGGACCGATCACCGGGGAGCTGTTTTTT. It yields the protein CASSEARGGPITGELFF.

This clone was seen a single time. This chain connects TRBV5-1 to TRBJ1-1, with unresolved D. Germline CDR1 reads SGHRS; CDR2 reads YFSETQ. Deletions cut 0 bases from V and 4 bases from J, with 10 bases between. This CDR3 has 14 amino acids. CDR3: CASSLALGGTEAFF. The CDR3 nucleotides are TGCGCCAGCAGCTTGGCCCTTGGAGGCACTGAAGCTTTCTTT.

J is TRBJ2-1 and V is TRBV5-6, with 12 bases aligning to TRBD2. This CDR3 is built from 17 residues. V shed 4 bases and J 1 base; nucleotides not matched to a gene: 6. The germline V gene encodes CDR1 SGHDT and CDR2 YYEEEE. CDR3 sequence reads: CASSPLAGGRSYNEQFF. The CDR3 nucleotides are TGTGCCAGCAGCCCCCTAGCGGGGGGGCGATCCTACAATGAGCAGTTCTTC.

This clone appeared a few times. The V and J genes are TRBV4-1 and TRBJ1-1; D is unclear. V shed 4 bases and J shed 3 bases, with 12 bases lying between them. This CDR3 has 14 residues. Germline CDR1 reads MGHRA; CDR2 reads YSYEKL. CDR3 nucleotides: TGCGCCAGCAGCCCTTTGTCACCACACACTGAAGCTTTCTTT. Translation: CASSPLSPHTEAFF.

J is TRBJ2-7 and V is TRBV19; the D gene is possibly TRBD1 (5 bases). The CDR3 sequence is 13 residues long. Trimming took off 5 bases at V and 2 bases at J, with 10 bases between the two ends. In germline, CDR1 is LNHDA, CDR2 SQIVND (reference sequence). The DNA for the CDR3 is TGTGCCAGTAGTCAGACAGCCACCTACGAGCAGTACTTC. Translation gives CASSQTATYEQYF.

This chain links TRBV6-5 with TRBJ2-1, with 12 bases that match TRBD2. This CDR3 is built from 15 residues. From germline, CDR1 is MNHEY and CDR2 SVGAGI. The V segment lost 5 bases and the J segment 2 bases; nucleotides outside the gene matches: 1. CDR3 region: CASSRLAGAYNEQFF. CDR3 DNA: TGTGCCAGCAGTAGACTAGCGGGAGCCTACAATGAGCAGTTCTTC.

This chain links TRBV27 with TRBJ2-1, with 10 bases fitting TRBD2. V shed 2 bases, J shed 6 bases, and the junction held 7 bases outside the gene matches. Germline values: CDR1 MNHEY, CDR2 SMNVEV (reference sequence). The CDR3 is made up of 16 amino acids. The CDR3 here is CASSLVLAGGVNEQFF. CDR3 nucleotide sequence: TGTGCCAGCAGTTTAGTGTTAGCGGGAGGTGTCAATGAGCAGTTCTTC.

V is TRBV30 and J is TRBJ1-2; possibly TRBD1 for D (5 bases). CDR1 is GTSNPN, CDR2 SVGIG, per germline (reference sequence). The V end was cut by 0 bases, the J end by 8 bases, with 13 bases between. The CDR3 length is 13 residues. As DNA, the CDR3 is TGTGCCTGGAGTGTCCGCAGGGATGGCGGCTACACCTTC. Its protein product is CAWSVRRDGGYTF.

The chain is built from TRBV9 and TRBJ2-5, with a possible D match to TRBD2 (5 bases). The tail of the sequence fits TRBJ2-7 better, so the J call may be wrong. Germline lookup yields CDR1 SGDLS and CDR2 YYNGEE. The CDR3 sequence is 14 residues long. The CDR3 DNA follows: TGTGCCAGCAGCGTAGGGGCGGGTGCCTACGAGCAGTACTTC. Protein sequence: CASSVGAGAYEQYF.

The CDR3 region is CASSYSRGYEQYF. The DNA for the CDR3 is TGTGCCAGCAGTTACTCGAGGGGGTACGAGCAGTACTTC. The V and J genes are TRBV6-5 and TRBJ2-7; a possible D gene is TRBD1 (6 bases). The germline V gene has CDR1 MNHEY and CDR2 SVGAGI. The CDR3 sequence is 13 residues long. Trimming shortened V by 0 bases and J by 4 bases, and 7 bases separated the two germline ends.

This clone showed up just a few times. The V and J genes are TRBV4-1 and TRBJ1-2; D perhaps matches TRBD1 (5 bases). CDR3 size: 15 residues. Germline V CDR1 and CDR2: MGHRA, YSYEKL. V lost 0 bases to trimming and J lost 8 bases, with 16 bases between them. CDR3 in DNA: TGCGCCAGCAGCCAAGAAGGTCGGGGGACTGACGGCTACACCTTC. This codes for CASSQEGRGTDGYTF.